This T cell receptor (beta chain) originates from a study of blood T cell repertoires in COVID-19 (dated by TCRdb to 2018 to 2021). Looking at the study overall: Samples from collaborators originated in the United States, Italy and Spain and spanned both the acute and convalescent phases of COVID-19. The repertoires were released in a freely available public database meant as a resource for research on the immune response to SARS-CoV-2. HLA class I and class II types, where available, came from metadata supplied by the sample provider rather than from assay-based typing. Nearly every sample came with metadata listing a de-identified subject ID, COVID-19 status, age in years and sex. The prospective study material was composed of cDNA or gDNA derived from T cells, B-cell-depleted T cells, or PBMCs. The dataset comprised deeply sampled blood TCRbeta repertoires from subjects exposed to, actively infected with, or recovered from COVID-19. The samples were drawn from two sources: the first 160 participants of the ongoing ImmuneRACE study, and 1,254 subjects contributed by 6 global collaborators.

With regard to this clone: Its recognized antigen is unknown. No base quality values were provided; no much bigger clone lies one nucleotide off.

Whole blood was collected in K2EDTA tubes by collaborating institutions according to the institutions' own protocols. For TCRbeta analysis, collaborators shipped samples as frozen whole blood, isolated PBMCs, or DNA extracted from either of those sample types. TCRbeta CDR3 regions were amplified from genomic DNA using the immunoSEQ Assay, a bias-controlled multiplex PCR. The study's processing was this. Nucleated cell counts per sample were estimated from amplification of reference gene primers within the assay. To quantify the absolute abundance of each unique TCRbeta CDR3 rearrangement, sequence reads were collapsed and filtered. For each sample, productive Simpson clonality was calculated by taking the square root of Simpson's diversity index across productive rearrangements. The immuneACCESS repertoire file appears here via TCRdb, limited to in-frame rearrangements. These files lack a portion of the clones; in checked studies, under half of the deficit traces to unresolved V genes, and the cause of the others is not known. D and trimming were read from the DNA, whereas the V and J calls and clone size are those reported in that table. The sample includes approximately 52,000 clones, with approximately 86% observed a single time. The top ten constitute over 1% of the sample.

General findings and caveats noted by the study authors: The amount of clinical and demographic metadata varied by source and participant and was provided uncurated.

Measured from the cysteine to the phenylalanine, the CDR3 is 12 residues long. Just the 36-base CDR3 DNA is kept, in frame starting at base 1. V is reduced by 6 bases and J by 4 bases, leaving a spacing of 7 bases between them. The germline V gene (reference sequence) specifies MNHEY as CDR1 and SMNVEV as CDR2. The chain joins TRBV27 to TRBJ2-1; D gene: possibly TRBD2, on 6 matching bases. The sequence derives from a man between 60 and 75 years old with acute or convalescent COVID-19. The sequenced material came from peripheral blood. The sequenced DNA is TGTGCCAGCAGACGGGAGTACAATGAGCAGTTCTTC. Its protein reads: CASRREYNEQFF.